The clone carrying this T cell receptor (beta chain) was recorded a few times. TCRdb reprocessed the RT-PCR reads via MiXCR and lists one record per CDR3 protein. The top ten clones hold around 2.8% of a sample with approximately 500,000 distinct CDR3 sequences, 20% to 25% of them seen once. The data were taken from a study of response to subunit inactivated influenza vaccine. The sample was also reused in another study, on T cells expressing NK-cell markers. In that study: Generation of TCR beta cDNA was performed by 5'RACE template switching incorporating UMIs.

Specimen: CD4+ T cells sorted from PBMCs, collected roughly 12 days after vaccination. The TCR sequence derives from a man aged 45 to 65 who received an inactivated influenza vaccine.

The DNA of the CDR3 is TGTGCCAGCAGTTATAAAGAGATAATGAGCCCGGCGAGCCTCTACGAGCAGTACTTC. It translates to CASSYKEIMSPASLYEQYF. The chain couples TRBV6-2 or TRBV6-3 to TRBJ2-7, with D unresolved. The germline V and J ends were trimmed by 3 bases and 3 bases, with 27 bases remaining between them. This CDR3 has 19 residues. Per germline, CDR1 MNHEY and CDR2 SVGEGT.